A selection of T cell receptor beta chains follows, all from one sample in a study of T cell responses to AZD1222 COVID-19 vaccine. Clones were read by immunoSEQ multiplex PCR, and TCRdb kept only the in-frame ones, dropping some. The sample shows approximately 120,000 clones, 92% of them seen only once. This material consisted of peripheral blood, taken on day 0 of AZD1222 vaccination. The receptor source for this set is an adult in good health. CDR3s include the opening cysteine and the closing phenylalanine or tryptophan.

TRBJ1-2 | 18 | TRBV30 | CAWSSYFEGALANYGYTF
TRBJ2-7 | 14 | TRBV9 | CASSPTGGGREQYF
TRBJ2-7 | 14 | TRBV27 | CASGVGGGVGEQYF
TRBJ2-7 | 14 | TRBV7-8 | CASSRGVGPYEQYF
TRBJ1-2 | 13 | TRBV30 | CAWSVSPIYGYTF
TRBJ1-3 | 16 | TRBV4-2 | CASSKQGSADGNTIYF
TRBJ2-6 | 17 | TRBV27 | CASSPGTARTGANVLTF
TRBJ2-1 | 14 | TRBV24-1 | CATSTGLAGSEQFF
TRBJ2-1 | 15 | TRBV7-9 | CASSPGQGGYNEQFF
TRBJ2-1 | 14 | TRBV19 | CASSIDTVSGEQFF
TRBJ1-1 | 16 | TRBV6-1 | CASSEVQRQIDTEAFF
TRBJ2-7 | 16 | TRBV5-1 | CASSLVTGGVNYEQYF
TRBJ2-1 | 19 | TRBV19 | CASSIEAPKTSAWYNEQFF
TRBJ1-5 | 13 | TRBV6-5 | CAARSSGNQPQHF
TRBJ2-4 | 19 | TRBV30 | CAWSGGRGPSGTSKNIQYF
TRBJ2-7 | 15 | TRBV6-1 | CASSERKGSKFEQYF
TRBJ1-6 | 13 | TRBV27 | CASSFSRGSPLHF
TRBJ1-2 | 15 | TRBV21-1 | CASSKWTASNYGYTF
TRBJ1-5 | 17 | TRBV19 | CASSIPTGAGGNQPQHF
TRBJ2-7 | 15 | TRBV15 | CATSRGLGGHYEQYF
TRBJ2-5 | 16 | TRBV29-1 | CSVLAGGPRWQETQYF
TRBJ2-2 | 16 | TRBV5-5 | CASSRLAGVYTGELFF
TRBJ2-2 | 21 | TRBV7-8 | CASSLDSPGLAWRIDTGELFF
TRBJ1-2 | 12 | TRBV2 | CASTRDTGGYTF
TRBJ2-1 | 16 | TRBV7-8 | CASSLKGGFLYNEQFF
TRBJ1-2 | 14 | TRBV6-1 | CASSEGDRNYGYTF
TRBJ2-2 | 13 | TRBV7-9 | CASSYTNTGELFF
TRBJ1-4 | 13 | TRBV7-9 | CASSLISREKLFF
TRBJ2-7 | 14 | TRBV28 | CASSLWRGLYEQYF
TRBJ1-2 | 14 | TRBV5-6 | CASSPPGQSYGYTF
TRBJ1-1 | 14 | TRBV6-5 | CASSLSGQRTEAFF
TRBJ2-1 | 13 | TRBV19 | CASSIMGGNEQFF
TRBJ1-6 | 16 | TRBV10-3 | CAISENSGTYNSPLHF
TRBJ2-2 | 15 | TRBV7-7 | CASSLVAGSTGELFF
TRBJ1-2 | 12 | TRBV19 | CASSTGPSGYTF
TRBJ1-4 | 15 | TRBV28 | CASSLLQRYNEKLFF
TRBJ2-2 | 16 | TRBV7-3 | CASSLGTSGSPGELFF
TRBJ2-1 | 17 | TRBV6-1 | CASSEFGTSSSYNEQFF
TRBJ2-3 | 11 | TRBV6-1 | CASSEYYTQYF
TRBJ1-4 | 15 | TRBV28 | CASSFSAGANEKLFF